These 10 T cell receptor beta chains originate from one sample sequenced in a study of T cell changes during pregnancy in multiple sclerosis. TCRdb's table, derived via immunoSEQ multiplex PCR, lists solely in-frame clones and lacks some. The data hold approximately 69,000 clones, with roughly 94% observed a single time. The material was peripheral blood, obtained in the third trimester of pregnancy. These receptors all stem from a female donor with multiple sclerosis, enrolled in a pregnancy study.

The CDR3 coding sequence is TGTGCCAGTGGTGGCAGTCTTATCTATGGCTACACCTTC. Translation: CASGGSLIYGYTF. The V gene is TRBV19, the J gene TRBJ1-2, with unresolved D. Trimming removed 8 bases from V and 4 bases from J, with 14 bases in between. CDR1 is LNHDA and CDR2 is SQIVND in the germline V gene (reference sequence). This CDR3 is built from 13 residues.

The rearrangement uses TRBV4-3 and TRBJ2-7; 7 bases agree with TRBD1. Unmatched junction bases numbered 6, after V lost 1 base and J lost 3 bases. The CDR3 is 15 amino acids. Per the germline V gene, CDR1 is LGHNA and CDR2 is YSLEER. CDR3 bases: TGCGCCAGCAGCCAAGGACAGGGTTTGAGCTACGAGCAGTACTTC. Translated, it gives CASSQGQGLSYEQYF.

This clone appeared once. The rearrangement links TRBV7-2 to TRBJ2-3; the match to TRBD2 covers 10 bases. The CDR3 runs to 18 residues. CDR1 SGHTA and CDR2 FQGNSA come from the germline V gene. The trim removed 2 bases at V and 5 bases at J, leaving 13 bases unmatched. Here the CDR3 reads CASSLSAPSGGRGDTQYF. The CDR3 DNA sequence: TGTGCCAGCAGCTTAAGTGCCCCTAGCGGGGGACGCGGAGATACGCAGTATTTT. Full variable domain (missing parts from reference TRBV7-2 and TRBJ2-3): GAGVSQSPSNKVTEKGKDVELRCDPISGHTALYWYRQSLGQGLEFLIYFQGNSAPDKSGLPSDRFSAERTGGSVSTLTIQRTQQEDSAVYLCASSLSAPSGGRGDTQYFGPGTRLTVL.

This clone was observed a single time. The chain combines TRBV7-2 with TRBJ2-3, with TRBD2 matching over 8 bases. This CDR3 is built from 15 residues. V was clipped by 5 bases and J by 5 bases; unmatched bases: 9. CDR1 and CDR2 (germline): SGHTA, FQGNSA. The CDR3 protein is CASSQTGGRIDTQYF. Here the CDR3 DNA reads TGTGCCAGCAGCCAAACGGGGGGGCGCATAGATACGCAGTATTTT. The variable domain in full, with the rest retrieved from reference TRBV7-2 and TRBJ2-3, is GAGVSQSPSNKVTEKGKDVELRCDPISGHTALYWYRQSLGQGLEFLIYFQGNSAPDKSGLPSDRFSAERTGGSVSTLTIQRTQQEDSAVYLCASSQTGGRIDTQYFGPGTRLTVL.

This chain links TRBV4-1 with TRBJ1-2, with D unresolved. CDR3 length: 13 amino acids. Germline V CDR1 and CDR2: MGHRA, YSYEKL. The V end was cut by 1 base, the J end by 4 bases, with 7 bases between. The CDR3, as DNA: TGCGCCAGCAGCCAAGGGAGTGGCTATGGCTACACCTTC. It specifies CASSQGSGYGYTF.

The chain has TRBV13 and TRBJ1-3; a possible D gene is TRBD1 (6 bases). Germline V gene data show CDR1 as PRHDT and CDR2 as FYEKMQ (reference sequence). CDR3 length equals 15 residues. V lost 5 bases to trimming and J lost 0 bases, with 11 bases between them. In DNA form, the CDR3 reads TGTGCCAGCAGCGTACGGACAGACTCTGGAAACACCATATATTTT. Encoded protein: CASSVRTDSGNTIYF.

This chain connects TRBV9 to TRBJ1-3; 8 bases align to TRBD1. Germline CDR1 SGDLS, CDR2 YYNGEE. V lost 0 bases, J lost 0 bases, and 8 bases stayed unmatched. The CDR3 has 18 residues. The CDR3 region has the DNA TGTGCCAGCAGCGTAGTTCCCCAGGGGGCGAGCTCTGGAAACACCATATATTTT. Encoded protein: CASSVVPQGASSGNTIYF.

The chain recombines TRBV5-1 with TRBJ2-1; a weak D match, TRBD2 (6 bases). Germline CDR1 reads SGHRS; CDR2 reads YFSETQ. V dropped 1 base and J dropped 6 bases, with 14 bases sitting between them. The CDR3 extends over 15 amino acids. The CDR3 DNA sequence: TGCGCCAGCAGCTTGACCCCGACTAGTCGCAATGAGCAGTTCTTC. It specifies CASSLTPTSRNEQFF. Based on the CDR3 plus reference TRBV5-1 and TRBJ2-1, the full variable domain is KAGVTQTPRYLIKTRGQQVTLSCSPISGHRSVSWYQQTPGQGLQFLFEYFSETQRNKGNFPGRFSGRQFSNSRSEMNVSTLELGDSALYLCASSLTPTSRNEQFFGPGTRLTVL.

This chain connects TRBV30 to TRBJ1-1; no clear D gene. The CDR3 totals 10 residues. Germline V gene sequence: CDR1 GTSNPN, CDR2 SVGIG (reference sequence). V was clipped by 4 bases and J by 3 bases, with 3 bases between them. CDR3 coding DNA: TGTGCCTGGATCTACACTGAAGCTTTCTTT. It yields the protein CAWIYTEAFF.

This rearrangement joins TRBV7-3 to TRBJ2-3; D is possibly TRBD1 (6 bases). From germline, CDR1 is SGHTA and CDR2 FQGTGA. Between the trimmed V and J ends, which lost 5 bases and 2 bases, there was a span of 11 bases. The CDR3 has 14 residues. CDR3 sequence reads: CASSPGQSTDTQYF. CDR3 nucleotide sequence: TGTGCCAGCAGCCCTGGACAGTCCACAGATACGCAGTATTTT.